This is a list of T cell receptor beta chains from one sample in a study of CD8+ T cells in alopecia areata. Clones were read by immunoSEQ multiplex PCR, and TCRdb kept only the in-frame ones, dropping some. The sample includes around 300,000 clones, roughly 63% of them seen just once. Sequenced material: CD4+ T cells sorted from blood, taken at approximately week 51, from a patient treated with tofacitinib. These receptors originate from a human donor with alopecia areata. The conserved cysteine and the conserved F or W are not part of the CDR3 here. Fields, in order: V gene, D gene, J gene, CDR3 protein. The D gene is left open where the match is weak.

V: TRBV5-4; D: TRBD1; J: TRBJ1-1; CDR3: ASSLRDRGNTEAF
V: TRBV6-1; D: -; J: TRBJ1-2; CDR3: ASRDDYGYT
V: TRBV30; D: -; J: TRBJ1-5; CDR3: AWSVASNQPQH
V: TRBV20-1; D: -; J: TRBJ2-2; CDR3: SAPVTGELF
V: TRBV2; D: -; J: TRBJ1-6; CDR3: ASYQGQRNSPLH
V: TRBV5-1; D: TRBD1; J: TRBJ2-5; CDR3: ASSLAGTDQETQY
V: TRBV11-2; D: -; J: TRBJ2-2; CDR3: ASKQMRVLGTGELF
V: TRBV5-6; D: -; J: TRBJ2-5; CDR3: ASSLRRYQETQY
V: TRBV9; D: -; J: TRBJ2-3; CDR3: ASSASQGSYTDTQY
V: TRBV30; D: TRBD2; J: TRBJ2-3; CDR3: AWSSGGVDTQY
V: TRBV11-1; D: -; J: TRBJ2-1; CDR3: ASSSDTYNEQF
V: TRBV10-3; D: -; J: TRBJ2-3; CDR3: AITSGTHSGDTQY
V: TRBV23-1; D: -; J: TRBJ1-5; CDR3: ASSQSAVGSNQPQH
V: TRBV25-1; D: -; J: TRBJ1-1; CDR3: ASRRQVNTEAF
V: TRBV5-1; D: -; J: TRBJ2-6; CDR3: ASSLEGHLSGANVLT
V: TRBV11-2; D: -; J: TRBJ2-5; CDR3: AVRHSETQY
V: TRBV5-1; D: -; J: TRBJ1-5; CDR3: ASRWGAGQPQH
V: TRBV29-1; D: -; J: TRBJ1-1; CDR3: SVVRTAEAF
V: TRBV30; D: -; J: TRBJ2-6; CDR3: AWMSSGANVLT
V: TRBV6-1; D: TRBD1; J: TRBJ1-5; CDR3: ASSRQGHDQPQH
V: TRBV29-1; D: -; J: TRBJ1-1; CDR3: SVLRWAQNTEAF
V: TRBV27; D: -; J: TRBJ1-2; CDR3: ASSLSFLGYT
V: TRBV30; D: TRBD1; J: TRBJ1-1; CDR3: AWSPLTGERAF
V: TRBV5-6; D: -; J: TRBJ2-4; CDR3: ASSLGSGPNIQY
V: TRBV5-4; D: -; J: TRBJ2-5; CDR3: ASSQVGARETQY
V: TRBV6-5; D: TRBD1; J: TRBJ1-5; CDR3: ASSRTGSQPQH
V: TRBV25-1; D: TRBD1; J: TRBJ2-1; CDR3: ASTTSPGQGTNEQF
V: TRBV29-1; D: TRBD1; J: TRBJ1-1; CDR3: SVGQGLNTEAF
V: TRBV20-1; D: -; J: TRBJ1-2; CDR3: SAPLIRSYT
V: TRBV9; D: -; J: TRBJ2-2; CDR3: ASSVVGGNTGELF
V: TRBV5-6; D: -; J: TRBJ1-5; CDR3: ASSLKGLSNQPQH
V: TRBV29-1; D: -; J: TRBJ1-1; CDR3: SVEPRTMNTEAF
V: TRBV2; D: TRBD2; J: TRBJ2-2; CDR3: ASSERGGTYTGELF
V: TRBV2; D: -; J: TRBJ2-7; CDR3: ASRDRTYEQY
V: TRBV18; D: -; J: TRBJ1-5; CDR3: ASSPPSVNQPQH
V: TRBV10-3; D: TRBD1; J: TRBJ2-3; CDR3: AISESGQGGDTQY
V: TRBV6-6; D: -; J: TRBJ2-2; CDR3: ASNHRGGTGELF
V: TRBV30; D: -; J: TRBJ1-2; CDR3: AWSVRRVTVRGYT